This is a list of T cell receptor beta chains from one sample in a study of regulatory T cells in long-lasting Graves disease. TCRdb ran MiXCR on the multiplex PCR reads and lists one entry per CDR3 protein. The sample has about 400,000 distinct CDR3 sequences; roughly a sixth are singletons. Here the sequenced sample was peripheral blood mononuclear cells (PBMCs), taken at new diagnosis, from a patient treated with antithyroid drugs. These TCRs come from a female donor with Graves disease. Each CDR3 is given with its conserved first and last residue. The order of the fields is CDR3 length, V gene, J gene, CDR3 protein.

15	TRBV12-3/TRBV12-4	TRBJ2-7	CASSPGTSRTYEQYF
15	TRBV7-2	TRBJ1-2	CASSLFQQGDYGYTF
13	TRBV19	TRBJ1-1	CASSIGRYTEAFF
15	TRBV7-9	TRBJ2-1	CASSFSGLELYEQFF
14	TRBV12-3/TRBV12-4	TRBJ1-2	CASRNSGLNYGYTF
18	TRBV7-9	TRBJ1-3	CASSLVPTWTGGVDTIYF
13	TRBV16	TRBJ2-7	CASSQSPAYEQYF
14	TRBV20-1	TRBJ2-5	CSANAGTTRGTQYF
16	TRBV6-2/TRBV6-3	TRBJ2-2	CASSYRRDWNTGELFF
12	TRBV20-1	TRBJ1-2	CSASQTNYGYTF
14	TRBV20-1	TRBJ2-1	CSAHRTGTYNEQFF
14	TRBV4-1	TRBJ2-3	CASSQDRAPEAQYF
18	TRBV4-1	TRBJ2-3	CASSQGYGGGPSTDTQYF
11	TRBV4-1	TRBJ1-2	CASSQDHGYTF
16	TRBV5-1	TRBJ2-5	CASSLEGAGSGKTQYF
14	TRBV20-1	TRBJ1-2	CSARDHRALHGYTF
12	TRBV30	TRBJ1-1	CAWSETEGEAFF
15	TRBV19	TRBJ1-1	CASSIDWSMNTKAFF
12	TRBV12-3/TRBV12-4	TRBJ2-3	CASRRPGDTQCF
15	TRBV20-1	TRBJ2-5	CSALRREDDWETQYF
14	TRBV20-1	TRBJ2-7	CSAFPSGASYEQYF
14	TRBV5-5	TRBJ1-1	CASSWGQGSTEAFF